This T cell receptor beta chain was recorded in a study of cytomegalovirus exposure and HLA in healthy donors. Notes on the study in general: TCR beta chains associated with HLA were, in a later analysis, more clonally expanded than equally common others.

Notes on this clone: Its antigen is undetermined.

PCR involved 60 Vbeta and 13 Jbeta primers. Original processing methods: Later analysis identified roughly 84 million unique TCR beta chains, 9 million to 12 million shared. Sequencing was performed with immunoSEQ multiplex PCR; in TCRdb, only in-frame clones are kept and a portion is missing. The D gene and trimming were derived from the DNA, and the V and J assignments and clone size from that table. The sample records 200,000 to 300,000 clones, around 80% being singletons. The sample comprised PBMCs. This sequence was found in a boy aged 5-17 years in good health and CMV-seronegative.

The CDR3 reads CASSLGVSQNTEAFF. As DNA, the CDR3 is TGTGCCAGCAGCTTAGGAGTCTCTCAGAACACTGAAGCTTTCTTT. The chain uses TRBV11-2 and TRBJ1-1; D is unresolved. The germline gives CDR1 SGHAT, CDR2 FQNNGV. V was clipped by 1 base and J by 1 base, with 10 bases between them. The CDR3 has 15 residues.